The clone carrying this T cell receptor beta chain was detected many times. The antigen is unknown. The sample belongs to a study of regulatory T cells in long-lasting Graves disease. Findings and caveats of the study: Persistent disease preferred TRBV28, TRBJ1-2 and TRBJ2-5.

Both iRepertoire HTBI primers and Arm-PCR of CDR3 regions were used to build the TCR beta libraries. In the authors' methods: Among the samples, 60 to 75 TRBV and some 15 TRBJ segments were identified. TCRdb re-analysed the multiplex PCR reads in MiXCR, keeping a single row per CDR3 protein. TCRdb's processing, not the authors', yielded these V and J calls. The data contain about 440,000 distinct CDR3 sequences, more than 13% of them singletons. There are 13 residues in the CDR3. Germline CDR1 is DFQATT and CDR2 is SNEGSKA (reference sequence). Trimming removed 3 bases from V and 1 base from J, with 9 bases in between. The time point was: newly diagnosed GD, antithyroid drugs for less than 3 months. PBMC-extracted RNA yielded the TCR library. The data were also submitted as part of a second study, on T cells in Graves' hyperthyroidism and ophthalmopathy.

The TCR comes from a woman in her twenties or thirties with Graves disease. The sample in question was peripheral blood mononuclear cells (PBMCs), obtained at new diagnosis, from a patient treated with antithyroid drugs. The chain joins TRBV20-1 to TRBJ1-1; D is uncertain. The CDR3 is CSASMGWNTEAFF. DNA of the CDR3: TGCAGTGCTAGTATGGGGTGGAACACTGAAGCTTTCTTT.